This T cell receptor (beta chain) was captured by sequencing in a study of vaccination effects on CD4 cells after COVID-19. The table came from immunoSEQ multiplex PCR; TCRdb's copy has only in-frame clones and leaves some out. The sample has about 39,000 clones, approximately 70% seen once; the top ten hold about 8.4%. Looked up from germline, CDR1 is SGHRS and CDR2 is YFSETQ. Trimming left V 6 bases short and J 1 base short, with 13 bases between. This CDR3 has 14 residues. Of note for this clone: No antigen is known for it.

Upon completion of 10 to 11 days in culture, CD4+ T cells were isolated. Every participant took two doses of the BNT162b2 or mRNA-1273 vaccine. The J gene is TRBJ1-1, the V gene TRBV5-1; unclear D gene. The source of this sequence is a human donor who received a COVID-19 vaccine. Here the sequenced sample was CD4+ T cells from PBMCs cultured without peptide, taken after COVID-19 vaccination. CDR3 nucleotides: TGCGCCAGCAAGTTCCTAATGGGGAACACTGAAGCTTTCTTT. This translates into CASKFLMGNTEAFF.